One and the same sample provided the 18 T cell receptor beta chains below, sequenced in a study of blood T cells in healthy people across ages. The use of a sample-barcoded 5' primer and a J-beta primer mix characterized a second PCR of roughly 6 to 12 cycles. TCRdb re-analysed the 5' RACE reads in MiXCR, keeping a single row per CDR3 protein. The table lists 550,000 to 600,000 distinct CDR3 sequences, around half of them singletons. The sequenced sample consisted of blood. The receptors here all came from a man older than 75 in good health.

The chain recombines TRBV28 with TRBJ2-7; D is unclear. This CDR3 has 12 amino acids. From germline, CDR1 is MDHEN and CDR2 SYDVKM. Trimming took off 4 bases at V and 5 bases at J, with 9 bases between the two ends. CDR3 protein: CASSSLLHEQYF. In nucleotides, the CDR3 is TGTGCCAGCAGTTCCCTCCTCCACGAGCAGTACTTC.

The chain has TRBV10-3 and TRBJ2-2; 8 bases line up with TRBD1. The junction had 3 bases not matched to a gene; V was cut back by 4 bases and J by 2 bases. CDR1 and CDR2 (germline): ENHRY, SYGVKD. This CDR3 region has 15 residues. CDR3: CAISAGQGNTGELFF. CDR3 bases: TGTGCCATCAGTGCTGGACAGGGTAACACCGGGGAGCTGTTTTTT.

With regard to this clonotype: The germline gene is not matched at one end of the junction; a read error may be the cause. V gene TRBV4-3 combines with J gene TRBJ2-3, with 11 bases lining up with TRBD2. The germline gives CDR1 LGHNA, CDR2 YSLEER. The CDR3 is 19 amino acids. CDR3 amino acids: CASNQEAVTSGVSTDTQYF. Here the CDR3 DNA reads TGCGCCAGCAACCAAGAGGCGGTGACTAGCGGGGTGAGCACAGATACGCAGTATTTT.

This clonotype was counted a few times. V is TRBV7-2 and J is TRBJ2-4; 8 bases align to TRBD2. The last part of the DNA fits TRBJ2-7 better; the J call may be wrong. CDR3 length: 15 amino acids. Per germline, CDR1 SGHTA and CDR2 FQGNSA. CDR3 sequence: CASRTYTGGAYEQYF. CDR3 bases: TGTGCCAGCAGGACGTATACCGGGGGGGCCTACGAGCAGTACTTC.

This clonotype was detected only once. The rearrangement joins TRBV7-9 to TRBJ1-1; no clear D gene. The CDR3 has 12 amino acids. The V end was cut by 1 base, the J end by 7 bases, with 7 bases between. Germline CDR1 and CDR2: SEHNR and FQNEAQ (reference sequence). The CDR3 protein is CASSLGFVEAFF. In nucleotides, the CDR3 is TGTGCCAGCAGCTTAGGTTTCGTTGAAGCTTTCTTT.

The rearrangement joins TRBV7-9 to TRBJ1-1, with D perhaps TRBD1 (5 bases). The V end was cut by 6 bases, the J end by 4 bases, with 12 bases between. The CDR3 consists of 13 residues. The V gene's germline CDR1 is SEHNR and CDR2 FQNEAQ (reference sequence). The CDR3 DNA follows: TGTGCCAGCAGGCCGACAGTGTCCACTGAAGCTTTCTTT. Protein sequence: CASRPTVSTEAFF.

V and J are TRBV29-1 and TRBJ2-7; D perhaps matches TRBD1 (6 bases). The V gene's germline CDR1 is SQVTM and CDR2 ANQGSEA. V was cut by 4 bases and J by 1 base, with 14 bases left in between. The CDR3 has 14 residues. The CDR3 nucleotides are TGCAGCGTTGCAGGGGCAGTAAGATCCTACGAGCAGTACTTC. It is translated as CSVAGAVRSYEQYF.

V is TRBV5-1 and J is TRBJ2-5; D may correspond to TRBD1 or TRBD2 (5 bases each). This CDR3 spans 16 amino acids. V lost 4 bases to trimming and J lost 5 bases, with 21 bases between them. The germline gives CDR1 SGHRS, CDR2 YFSETQ. CDR3 sequence reads: CASSMEPGPLKETQYF. The DNA for the CDR3 is TGCGCCAGCAGCATGGAGCCGGGACCGCTTAAGGAGACCCAGTACTTC.

The chain is built from TRBV9 and TRBJ1-1; 8 nucleotides align to TRBD1. Per the germline V gene, CDR1 is SGDLS and CDR2 is YYNGEE. Trimming took 3 bases from V and 4 from J; bases not matched to a gene: 11. The CDR3 consists of 16 residues. The CDR3 sequence is CASSALTGDDGTEAFF. The CDR3 DNA reads TGTGCCAGCAGCGCCCTGACAGGGGATGACGGCACTGAAGCTTTCTTT.

The rearrangement joins TRBV28 to TRBJ2-7; TRBD2 agrees at 10 bases. This CDR3 region has 19 residues. Germline V CDR1 and CDR2: MDHEN, SYDVKM. V shed 6 bases and J 4 bases; nucleotides not matched to a gene: 21. The CDR3 DNA reads TGTGCCAGCAGACCAAACCCCCCAGGGAGGGCTAGCGGGAGTTACGAGCAGTACTTC. Its protein is CASRPNPPGRASGSYEQYF.

This clonotype appeared a single time. The CDR3: CASSQDPTNTEAFF. CDR3 coding DNA: TGCGCCAGCAGCCAAGATCCCACGAACACTGAAGCTTTCTTT. V gene TRBV4-1 combines with J gene TRBJ1-1, with D hard to call. Trimming took off 0 bases at V and 1 base at J, with 6 bases between the two ends. Germline V gene sequence: CDR1 MGHRA, CDR2 YSYEKL. CDR3 length: 14 amino acids.

The chain recombines TRBV7-2 with TRBJ2-1; tentatively, D is TRBD2 (5 bases). V was cut by 1 base and J by 10 bases, with 17 bases left in between. Germline V gives CDR1 SGHTA, CDR2 FQGNSA. There are 15 residues in the CDR3. CDR3 nucleotide sequence: TGTGCCAGCAGCTTAGTCCGGGATATACAATGGGAGCAGTTCTTC. This sequence encodes CASSLVRDIQWEQFF.

The rearrangement links TRBV28 to TRBJ1-2, with TRBD1 as a possible D gene (5 bases). Trimming shortened V by 3 bases and J by 10 bases, and 15 bases separated the two germline ends. This CDR3 contains 13 residues. Germline loops: CDR1 MDHEN, CDR2 SYDVKM. CDR3 DNA: TGTGCCAGCAGTTTGGGGCGATCGGCTTTCTACACCTTC. This gives the protein CASSLGRSAFYTF.

The genes are TRBV21-1 and TRBJ1-2; the DNA was not compared with TRBD1, the D call given in the table. TRBV21-1 has pseudogene status. This CDR3 is built from 19 residues. This CDR3 reads CASSSQNGGRQGARRGYTF. For the CDR3, the DNA is TGTGCCAGCAGCAGTCAGAATGGTGGTAGGCAGGGGGCCCGACGTGGCTACACCTTC.

This clonotype occurred a few times. This chain connects TRBV20-1 to TRBJ2-7, with TRBD2 identical over 11 bases. Germline CDR1 DFQATT, CDR2 SNEGSKA (reference sequence). V lost 1 base to trimming and J lost 10 bases; unmatched junction nucleotides: 12. This CDR3 region has 15 residues. CDR3 bases: TGCAGTGCTAGAGCCCCCTCTAGCGGGGGGATCGATCAGTACTTC. Amino acids: CSARAPSSGGIDQYF.

In its sample, this clonotype was seen a few times. The chain links TRBV4-2 to TRBJ1-2; no reliable D call. Germline V gene lookup returns CDR1 LGHNA and CDR2 YNFKEQ. V dropped 1 base and J dropped 0 bases, with 9 bases sitting between them. This CDR3 is 15 amino acids long. DNA of the CDR3: TGTGCCAGCAGCCAAGTTCCAACCTCTAACTATGGCTACACCTTC. It specifies CASSQVPTSNYGYTF.

There are a few counts of this clonotype. CDR3 region: CSARDLGLAGGWYEQYF. Written as DNA, the CDR3 is TGCAGTGCTAGAGATTTAGGACTAGCGGGAGGGTGGTACGAGCAGTACTTC. The chain combines TRBV20-1 with TRBJ2-7, with 15 nucleotides matching TRBD2. The CDR3 runs to 17 residues. Germline V lookup: CDR1 DFQATT, CDR2 SNEGSKA (reference sequence). V was clipped by 0 bases and J by 4 bases; unmatched bases: 7.

This clonotype was seen only a few times. CDR3 sequence: CSARALQGTYEQYF. CDR3 sequence (DNA): TGCAGTGCTAGAGCCTTGCAGGGGACCTACGAGCAGTACTTC. The V call is TRBV20-1, the J call TRBJ2-7; D perhaps matches TRBD1 (6 bases). This CDR3 contains 14 residues. V lost 1 base, J lost 2 bases, and 12 bases lay in between. The germline CDR1 and CDR2 sequences are DFQATT and SNEGSKA (reference sequence).